The TCR beta chain under discussion was sequenced for a study of cytomegalovirus exposure and HLA in healthy donors. PCR used 60 Vbeta primers and 13 Jbeta primers. The method was immunoSEQ multiplex PCR; TCRdb's version includes in-frame clones alone and lacks a portion of them. This table holds 100,000 to 150,000 clones, 10% to 13% found once. Only a few counts were recorded for this clone. The CDR3 extends over 13 amino acids. The ends were cut back, 1 base at V and 0 bases at J, with 6 bases in the middle. Per the germline V gene, CDR1 is GTSNPN and CDR2 is SVGIG (reference sequence). Input material: PBMCs. The receptor comes from a woman between 18 and 29 years old in good health and CMV-seropositive. The rearrangement joins TRBV30 to TRBJ2-5; no clear D. The CDR3 reads CAWSAKYQETQYF. CDR3 DNA: TGTGCCTGGAGTGCTAAGTACCAAGAGACCCAGTACTTC.